A single sample gave rise to the 22 T cell receptor beta chains below, sequenced in a study of cytomegalovirus exposure and HLA in healthy donors. With 60 Vbeta and 13 Jbeta primers, the PCR was carried out. TCRdb's copy holds only in-frame clones and misses some; the assay was immunoSEQ multiplex PCR. Of some 170,000 clones listed, approximately 78% are singletons. What was sequenced was PBMCs. Receptor source: a human donor in good health.

The chain couples TRBV7-9 to TRBJ1-5, with D possibly being TRBD1 (5 bases). The ends were cut back, 1 base at V and 1 base at J, with 8 bases in the middle. Germline V gene lookup returns CDR1 SEHNR and CDR2 FQNEAQ (reference sequence). There are 15 residues in the CDR3. The CDR3 DNA reads as TGTGCCAGCAGCTTAGTGGGGGGGAGCAATCAGCCCCAGCATTTT. This translates into CASSLVGGSNQPQHF.

The chain combines TRBV5-1 with TRBJ1-2, with D perhaps TRBD1 (6 bases). Germline CDR1 and CDR2: SGHRS and YFSETQ. V was trimmed by 2 bases and J by 8 bases, leaving 16 bases between them. This CDR3 is built from 14 residues. The CDR3 loop is CASSFSLAQGGYTF. CDR3 bases: TGCGCCAGCAGCTTTTCCCTAGCACAGGGCGGCTACACCTTC.

The chain recombines TRBV7-9 with TRBJ2-7; 8 bases align to TRBD2. The CDR3 extends over 14 amino acids. V lost 5 bases, J lost 0 bases, and 3 bases stayed unmatched. The V gene's germline CDR1 is SEHNR and CDR2 FQNEAQ (reference sequence). CDR3: CASSEAGDSYEQYF. The CDR3 DNA sequence: TGTGCCAGCAGCGAAGCGGGGGACTCCTACGAGCAGTACTTC.

The chain recombines TRBV5-1 with TRBJ1-1; 8 bases line up with TRBD1. The V segment lost 0 bases and the J segment 7 bases; nucleotides outside the gene matches: 14. Germline CDR1 reads SGHRS; CDR2 reads YFSETQ. The CDR3 extends over 17 amino acids. The chain's CDR3 is CASSLEGGTGRWDEAFF. CDR3 DNA: TGCGCCAGCAGCTTGGAAGGTGGGACAGGTCGTTGGGATGAAGCTTTCTTT.

This rearrangement joins TRBV29-1 to TRBJ2-3; 10 bases are a match to TRBD1. The germline CDR1 and CDR2 sequences are SQVTM and ANQGSEA. V lost 6 bases to trimming and J lost 5 bases; unmatched junction nucleotides: 2. The CDR3 has 12 residues. CDR3 in DNA: TGCAGCGTCGGACAGGGGGGAGATACGCAGTATTTT. Translating gives CSVGQGGDTQYF.

This clone was detected a few times. This rearrangement joins TRBV6-1 to TRBJ2-7; perhaps TRBD1 as D (5 bases). Germline CDR1 is MNHNS and CDR2 is SASEGT. V dropped 4 bases and J dropped 3 bases, with 10 bases sitting between them. There are 13 residues in the CDR3. The CDR3 spells CASSGRVDYEQYF. CDR3 nucleotides: TGTGCCAGCAGTGGCAGGGTCGACTACGAGCAGTACTTC.

Worth noting for this clone: A read error may account for a junction end that differs from germline. The rearrangement joins TRBV7-7 to TRBJ2-7; 7 bases line up with TRBD1. The CDR3 is 14 amino acids. Germline V gene sequence: CDR1 SSHAT, CDR2 FNYEAQ (reference sequence). The CDR3 reads CASSPGQAPYEQYF. The CDR3 nucleotides read TGTGCTAGCAGTCCAGGACAGGCCCCCTACGAGCAGTACTTC.

The V and J genes are TRBV13 and TRBJ1-2; TRBD1 matches 7 bases. With 5 bases clipped from V and 9 bases from J, the junction kept 9 bases outside the gene matches. CDR1 and CDR2 (germline): PRHDT, FYEKMQ (reference sequence). The CDR3 contains 13 residues. The CDR3 region is CASSLRTGGSYTF. The DNA for the CDR3 is TGTGCCAGCAGCCTACGGACAGGAGGAAGCTACACCTTC.

In this sample, this clone turned up a few times. The chain links TRBV9 to TRBJ2-6; D may be TRBD1 (5 bases). Germline CDR1 is SGDLS and CDR2 is YYNGEE. Trimming took 4 bases from V and 2 from J, leaving 13 bases between them. The CDR3 covers 16 residues. CDR3 protein: CASSPPRATGANVLTF. CDR3 sequence (DNA): TGTGCCAGCAGCCCCCCCAGGGCCACTGGGGCCAACGTCCTGACTTTC.

This sequence joins TRBV4-2 and TRBJ2-2, with a possible D match to TRBD2 (5 bases). The CDR3 runs 16 residues. Germline assignment: CDR1 LGHNA and CDR2 YNFKEQ. V was pared by 0 bases and J by 4 bases, with 12 bases between. The CDR3 DNA sequence: TGTGCCAGCAGCCAAGATTTCCGGACTCCCACCGGGGAGCTGTTTTTT. Protein product: CASSQDFRTPTGELFF.

J is TRBJ1-4 and V is TRBV2; D call uncertain. The CDR3 extends over 15 amino acids. The germline V and J ends were trimmed by 7 bases and 0 bases, with 12 bases remaining between them. Germline values: CDR1 SNHLY, CDR2 FYNNEI. CDR3 in amino acids: CASKTDIATNEKLFF. The CDR3 nucleotides read TGTGCCAGCAAGACCGACATTGCAACTAATGAAAAACTGTTTTTT.

The chain recombines TRBV6-6 with TRBJ1-3; no firm D call. In germline, CDR1 is MNHNY, CDR2 SVGAGI (reference sequence). The CDR3 sequence is 13 residues long. V was pared by 6 bases and J by 0 bases, with 6 bases between. CDR3 amino acids: CASRAGSGNTIYF. The CDR3 DNA sequence: TGTGCCAGCAGGGCAGGCTCTGGAAACACCATATATTTT.

This clone occurred once. The chain combines TRBV19 with TRBJ1-1; TRBD1 is a possible D gene (5 bases). The germline V and J ends were trimmed by 6 bases and 1 base, with 12 bases remaining between them. The CDR3 has 14 residues. Germline CDR1 is LNHDA and CDR2 is SQIVND (reference sequence). The CDR3: CASRSGGTNTEAFF. The CDR3 DNA reads TGTGCCAGTAGATCCGGGGGAACGAACACTGAAGCTTTCTTT.

J is TRBJ1-5 and V is TRBV4-2, with D hard to call. Trimming removed 0 bases from V and 2 bases from J, with 23 bases in between. The CDR3 sequence is 20 residues long. Per germline, CDR1 LGHNA and CDR2 YNFKEQ. The CDR3 DNA reads TGTGCCAGCAGCCAAGATATCTCCCTTGGGCAGGTAGTTCGCAATCAGCCCCAGCATTTT. It yields the protein CASSQDISLGQVVRNQPQHF.

This chain connects TRBV10-2 to TRBJ2-2, with D unresolved. Trimming cost V 2 bases and J 6 bases, with 16 bases left between them. The germline V gene encodes CDR1 WSHSY and CDR2 SAAADI. The CDR3 totals 16 residues. CDR3 region: CASSERDSTGSGELFF. CDR3 nucleotide sequence: TGCGCCAGCAGTGAGCGTGACTCGACGGGTTCCGGGGAGCTGTTTTTT.

There are a few counts of this clone. This rearrangement joins TRBV6-5 to TRBJ1-5; D ambiguous. Trimming pared 6 bases from V and 0 bases from J, leaving 12 bases between. This CDR3 region has 15 residues. CDR1 MNHEY and CDR2 SVGAGI come from the germline V gene. The CDR3 here is CASRLGQISNQPQHF. CDR3 coding DNA: TGTGCCAGCAGACTAGGGCAGATTAGCAATCAGCCCCAGCATTTT.

This rearrangement joins TRBV4-1 to TRBJ2-7; 9 bases map to TRBD2. CDR1 MGHRA and CDR2 YSYEKL come from the germline V gene. The CDR3 covers 14 residues. With V trimmed by 1 base and J by 3 bases, 1 base remained unmatched. CDR3 bases: TGCGCCAGCAGCCAAGCTAGCGGGGACTACGAGCAGTACTTC. It codes for CASSQASGDYEQYF.

The V and J genes are TRBV7-3 and TRBJ2-7, with 10 bases identical to TRBD2. The germline CDR1 and CDR2 sequences are SGHTA and FQGTGA. The V segment lost 5 bases and the J segment 2 bases; nucleotides outside the gene matches: 9. This CDR3 has 16 amino acids. The chain's CDR3 is CASSTRLAGATYEQYF. DNA for the CDR3: TGTGCCAGCAGCACCAGACTAGCGGGTGCGACCTACGAGCAGTACTTC.

The genes are TRBV15 and TRBJ1-2; the D is unclear. CDR3 size: 11 residues. The V and J ends lost 5 bases and 8 bases respectively, with 9 bases between them. The germline gives CDR1 LNHNV, CDR2 YYDKDF (reference sequence). In DNA form, the CDR3 reads TGTGCCACCAGCGGTAAGGAGGGCTACACCTTC. Translated, it gives CATSGKEGYTF.

The chain uses TRBV28 and TRBJ1-2, with D perhaps TRBD1 (5 bases). Per the germline V gene, CDR1 is MDHEN and CDR2 is SYDVKM. CDR3 length: 13 residues. Trimming removed 5 bases at V and 5 bases at J, with 12 bases between. DNA for the CDR3: TGTGCCAGCAGTCCCCCCAGGGTTTATGGCTACACCTTC. This gives the protein CASSPPRVYGYTF.

This clone appeared once. The chain employs TRBV19 and TRBJ1-2; possibly TRBD1 for D (5 bases). Germline-derived CDR1 and CDR2 are LNHDA and SQIVND (reference sequence). The V gene lost 1 base and the J gene lost 3 bases, with 9 bases spanning the gap. There are 14 residues in the CDR3. As DNA, the CDR3 is TGTGCCAGTAGTATAGCGGGGGGGTACTATGGCTACACCTTC. It translates to CASSIAGGYYGYTF.

The rearrangement links TRBV7-6 to TRBJ2-2, with 8 bases identical to TRBD1. CDR3 length equals 16 residues. V shed 3 bases and J 6 bases; nucleotides not matched to a gene: 9. Germline V gene sequence: CDR1 SGHVS, CDR2 FNYEAQ. CDR3 in DNA: TGTGCCAGCAGCTTTCCGGGACAGGTCCAACCCGGGGAGCTGTTTTTT. Residues: CASSFPGQVQPGELFF.